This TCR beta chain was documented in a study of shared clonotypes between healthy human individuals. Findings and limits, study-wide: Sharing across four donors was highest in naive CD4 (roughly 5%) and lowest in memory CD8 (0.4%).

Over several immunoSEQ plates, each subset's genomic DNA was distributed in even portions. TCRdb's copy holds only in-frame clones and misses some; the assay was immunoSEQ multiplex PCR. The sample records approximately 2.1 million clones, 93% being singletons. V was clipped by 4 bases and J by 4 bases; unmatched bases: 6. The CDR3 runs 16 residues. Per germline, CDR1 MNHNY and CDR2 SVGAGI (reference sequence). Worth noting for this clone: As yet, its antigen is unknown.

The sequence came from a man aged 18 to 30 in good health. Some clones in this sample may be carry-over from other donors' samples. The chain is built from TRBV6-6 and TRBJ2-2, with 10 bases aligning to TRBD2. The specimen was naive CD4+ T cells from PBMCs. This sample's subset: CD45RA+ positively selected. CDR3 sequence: CASSSSLAGGTGELFF. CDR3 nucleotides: TGTGCCAGCAGTTCCTCCTTAGCGGGAGGCACCGGGGAGCTGTTTTTT.